This T cell receptor beta chain was obtained from a study of shared clonotypes between healthy human individuals. Study-level information: Donors had three CD4 naive, three CD4 memory, two CD8 naive and one CD8 memory plate apiece.

V was pared by 9 bases and J by 4 bases, with 11 bases of the junction left unmatched. Germline CDR1 MNHEY, CDR2 SMNVEV (reference sequence). CDR3 size: 14 residues. Original handling: Owing to the provision of junction-only sequences devoid of quality scores by immunoSEQ, filtering differed. The repertoire was sequenced with immunoSEQ multiplex PCR; TCRdb's copy has only in-frame clones and lacks some. D and trimming come from the DNA, and the V and J calls and clone size come from that table. The sample comprises hundreds of thousands of clones, around 67% of which are singletons, and approximately 1.6% rests with the top ten. Adult donors, all healthy and HIV-negative, had no recent acute infections or vaccinations.

The V gene is TRBV27, the J gene TRBJ1-1; TRBD1 agrees at 7 bases. The clonotype originates from a woman in her twenties or thirties in good health. The specimen was memory CD4+ T cells sorted from blood. As to subset: CD45RA-negative fraction. The CDR3: CASRPGGFSTEAFF. Written as DNA, the CDR3 is TGTGCCAGTCGACCAGGGGGATTTAGCACTGAAGCTTTCTTT.